This record covers a single T cell receptor beta chain. This clone was found a few times. Its antigen target is currently unknown. No per-base quality is available; no much larger clone lies one base away. Each collaborating institution followed its own protocols to collect whole blood in K2EDTA tubes. For TCRbeta analysis, collaborators shipped samples in one of three forms: frozen whole blood, isolated PBMCs, or DNA extracted from either of those sample types. The source of the sample is a study of blood T cell repertoires in COVID-19 (dated by TCRdb to 2019 to 2021). As for the study more broadly: The collaborator samples originated in the United States, Italy and Spain and spanned the acute and convalescent phases of COVID-19. The material from the prospective study consisted of cDNA or gDNA derived from T cells, B-cell-depleted T cells, or PBMCs. Subjects who had been exposed to COVID-19, were actively infected with it, or had recovered from it provided the deeply sampled blood TCRbeta repertoires that made up the dataset. The repertoires were made available in a free public database intended to serve as a resource for research on the immune response to SARS-CoV-2. Samples came from the ongoing ImmuneRACE study (first 160 participants) plus 1,254 subjects from 6 global collaborators. Nearly every sample came with metadata listing a de-identified subject ID, COVID-19 status, age in years and sex. HLA class I and class II types, where available, came from metadata supplied by the sample provider rather than from assay-based typing. Broader findings and caveats from the paper: How much clinical and demographic metadata was included differed by source and by participant, and the metadata was provided uncurated.

TCRbeta CDR3 regions were amplified from genomic DNA using the immunoSEQ Assay, a bias-controlled multiplex PCR. The authors' pipeline ran thus. Nucleated cell counts per sample were estimated from amplification of reference gene primers within the assay. Sequence reads were collapsed and filtered to measure the absolute abundance of every unique TCRbeta CDR3 rearrangement. For each sample, productive Simpson clonality was calculated by taking the square root of Simpson's diversity index across productive rearrangements. TCRdb holds this immuneACCESS table with in-frame rearrangements only. Some clones are missing; in checked studies, unresolved V genes explain under half, and the rest has no known cause. V and J calls and clone size are those listed in that table; D and trimming were worked out from the DNA. A total of about 83,000 clones appear in this sample, 65% to 80% of them only once. The biggest ten clones account for 20% of the sample.

From a lookup of the germline V gene, CDR1 and CDR2 are SGHRS and YFSETQ. Its CDR3 holds 16 amino acids, cysteine through phenylalanine. Just CDR3 DNA is preserved here, 48 bases in frame from base 1. Trimming costs V 2 bases and J 1 base, and their ends lie 10 bases apart. This receptor was obtained from a woman older than 75 with active or convalescent COVID-19. The V and J genes are TRBV5-1 and TRBJ2-6; a tentative D call is TRBD2 (6 bases match). The sequencing input was peripheral blood. At the DNA level, the sequence is TGCGCCAGCAGCTTTGCAGGAGGGTCTGGGGCCAACGTCCTGACTTTC. This codes for CASSFAGGSGANVLTF.